The TCR beta chain described here comes from a study of blood T cell repertoires in COVID-19 (dated by TCRdb to 2020 to 2022). Study-level background: The collaborator samples originated in the United States, Italy and Spain and spanned the acute and convalescent phases of COVID-19. The repertoires were released in a freely available public database intended as a resource for research on the immune response to SARS-CoV-2. Deeply sampled blood TCRbeta repertoires from subjects exposed to, actively infected with, or recovered from COVID-19 were included in the dataset. Samples came from the ongoing ImmuneRACE study (first 160 participants) plus 1,254 subjects from 6 global collaborators. A de-identified subject ID, COVID-19 status, age in years and sex were almost always included in the sample metadata. The material from the prospective study consisted of cDNA or gDNA derived from T cells, B-cell-depleted T cells, or PBMCs. Where HLA class I and class II types were available, the types were taken from metadata supplied by the sample provider, not from assay-based typing.

The study at large found these results: Clinical and demographic metadata were provided uncurated, with the amount varying by source and participant.

One collaborating source in Seattle enrolled patients while the patients were actively infected and followed the patients over time throughout the course of disease. Whole blood was collected in K2EDTA tubes by collaborating institutions according to the institutions' own protocols. Collaborator samples were shipped for TCRbeta analysis as frozen whole blood, isolated PBMCs, or DNA extracted from either sample type. Notes on this clone: The antigen this receptor binds is unknown. Base qualities are not provided; no much larger clone lies one nucleotide away.

From its cysteine to its phenylalanine, the CDR3 spans 16 amino acids. CDR3 DNA is the only sequence kept; it has 48 bases, read in frame from the first base. The germline V end is reduced by 5 bases and the J end by 5 bases; junction bases left unmatched: 7. CDR1 and CDR2 were assigned from the germline V gene (reference sequence) as SEHNR and FQNEAQ. The immunoSEQ Assay, a bias-controlled multiplex PCR, was used to amplify TCRbeta CDR3 regions from genomic DNA. Per the source publication's procedure: Nucleated cell counts per sample were estimated from amplification of reference gene primers within the assay. To quantify the absolute abundance of each unique TCRbeta CDR3 rearrangement, sequence reads were collapsed and filtered. Productive Simpson clonality was computed per sample as the square root of Simpson's diversity index over productive rearrangements. TCRdb carries this immuneACCESS record with in-frame sequences only. Its versions omit some clonotypes, under half of them owing to an unresolved V gene in the studies checked, with the rest unexplained. The DNA gave D and trimming, while V, J and clone size come from that table. The table for this sample lists under 200,000 clones; approximately 84% of them were counted only once. The ten largest clonotypes hold around 2.7% of the sample.

This clonotype was sampled from a woman older than 75 with COVID-19, enrolled during active disease. Here the chain combines TRBV7-9 and TRBJ1-6, and 9 junctional nucleotides match TRBD1. Sequenced material: peripheral blood. The nucleotide sequence reads as follows: TGTGCCAGCAGCCGACTACAGGGGGCGGATAATTCACCCCTCCACTTT. Its protein is CASSRLQGADNSPLHF.